A single sample gave rise to the 14 T cell receptor beta chains below, sequenced in a study of Ad26.COV2.S vaccination and SARS-CoV-2 variants. Clones were sequenced by immunoSEQ multiplex PCR, and TCRdb holds only the in-frame ones, with some missing. The sample lists about 350,000 clones; roughly 85% were seen once. Documented treatment: 19 received Ad26.COV2.S at low or high dose, single or two shots; about five received placebo; per-sample allocation not given. Material that was analyzed had been drawn on day 63 after the first vaccine or placebo injection. This specimen was peripheral blood, taken in a trial of Ad26.COV2.S vaccine versus placebo. These TCRs come from a person aged 18-65 years who received the Ad26.COV2.S COVID-19 vaccine or a placebo.

CDR3 DNA: TGTGCCACCAGTGACAGCGGGAGGGCCTTTGCAGATGAGCAGTTCTTC. Translating gives CATSDSGRAFADEQFF. V is TRBV24-1 and J is TRBJ2-1; 10 bases match TRBD2. Germline loops: CDR1 KGHDR, CDR2 SFDVKD. The CDR3 spans 16 residues. J was trimmed by 8 bases and V by 4 bases; bases with no gene match: 10.

This clone was picked up one time. The chain couples TRBV7-6 to TRBJ1-1; D ambiguous. Trimming left V 3 bases short and J 6 bases short, with 8 bases between. This CDR3 contains 12 residues. Germline CDR1 and CDR2: SGHVS and FNYEAQ. The CDR3 DNA follows: TGTGCCAGCAGCTTCCTCGGAGCTGAAGCTTTCTTT. It codes for CASSFLGAEAFF. The whole variable domain, remainder taken from reference TRBV7-6 and TRBJ1-1, is GAGVSQSPRYKVTKRGQDVALRCDPISGHVSLYWYRQALGQGPEFLTYFNYEAQQDKSGLPNDRFSAERPEGSISTLTIQRTEQRDSAMYRCASSFLGAEAFFGQGTRLTVV.

This chain uses TRBV27 with TRBJ2-1; 10 positions match TRBD2. The CDR3 has 13 amino acids. Germline-derived CDR1 and CDR2 are MNHEY and SMNVEV (reference sequence). J was trimmed by 9 bases and V by 5 bases; bases with no gene match: 4. CDR3 amino acids: CASSLAGVTEQFF. The CDR3 region has the DNA TGTGCCAGCAGTCTAGCGGGAGTGACTGAGCAGTTCTTC.

The chain links TRBV27 to TRBJ1-4, with D unresolved. The CDR3 is made up of 14 amino acids. Trimming shortened V by 3 bases and J by 5 bases, and 10 bases separated the two germline ends. The germline V gene encodes CDR1 MNHEY and CDR2 SMNVEV (reference sequence). This CDR3 is CASSLGQMNEKLFF. The DNA of the CDR3 is TGTGCCAGCAGTTTGGGTCAGATGAATGAAAAACTGTTTTTT. The variable domain in full, completed from reference TRBV27 and TRBJ1-4, reads EAQVTQNPRYLITVTGKKLTVTCSQNMNHEYMSWYRQDPGLGLRQIYYSMNVEVTDKGDVPEGYKVSRKEKRNFPLILESPSPNQTSLYFCASSLGQMNEKLFFGSGTQLSVL.

V usage is TRBV7-2 and J usage is TRBJ2-5; 12 bases are a match to TRBD2. This CDR3 spans 16 amino acids. Per the germline V gene, CDR1 is SGHTA and CDR2 is FQGNSA. The J segment lost 5 bases and the V segment lost 5 bases, leaving 9 bases of the junction unmatched. This CDR3 is CASSPPGLAGMETQYF. In nucleotides, the CDR3 is TGTGCCAGCAGCCCGCCCGGACTAGCGGGAATGGAGACCCAGTACTTC.

The DNA for the CDR3 is TGTGCCAGCAGCTTCGACTGGGGCTACACCTTC. As protein: CASSFDWGYTF. The rearrangement uses TRBV11-2 and TRBJ1-2, with D unclear. The V end was cut by 3 bases, the J end by 8 bases, with 7 bases between. The CDR3 covers 11 residues. Germline assignment: CDR1 SGHAT and CDR2 FQNNGV.

The rearrangement uses TRBV18 and TRBJ2-5, with D possibly TRBD1 on 6 matching bases. Germline V gives CDR1 KGHSH, CDR2 LQKENI. The V and J ends lost 3 bases and 4 bases respectively, with 12 bases between them. The CDR3 covers 14 residues. The CDR3 DNA reads as TGTGCCAGCTCACCTCTCGACAGGTCAGAGACCCAGTACTTC. Amino acid sequence: CASSPLDRSETQYF.

The V and J genes are TRBV7-8 and TRBJ2-3; TRBD1 aligns across 10 bases. The V and J ends lost 3 bases and 5 bases, in that order; junction bases with no gene match: 5. From germline, CDR1 is SGHVS and CDR2 FQNEAQ. CDR3 length equals 15 residues. CDR3 DNA: TGTGCCAGCAGCTTTGACAGGGGGCGCGGAGATACGCAGTATTTT. Protein product: CASSFDRGRGDTQYF.

This chain links TRBV19 with TRBJ2-1; possibly TRBD1 for D (5 bases). The CDR3 runs to 17 residues. Trimming removed 6 bases at V and 3 bases at J, with 21 bases between. Germline CDR1 and CDR2: LNHDA and SQIVND (reference sequence). The CDR3: CASSPKHPTANYNEQFF. CDR3 bases: TGTGCCAGTAGCCCGAAGCATCCGACAGCCAACTACAATGAGCAGTTCTTC.

The chain joins TRBV19 to TRBJ1-1, with 8 nucleotides matching TRBD1. Germline V CDR1 and CDR2: LNHDA, SQIVND (reference sequence). CDR3 size: 12 residues. V trimming: 6 bases; J trimming: 5 bases; junction bases outside the gene matches: 2. The CDR3 bases are TGTGCCAGTAGAACAGGGGGTACTGAAGCTTTCTTT. It yields the protein CASRTGGTEAFF.

The chain couples TRBV19 to TRBJ1-1; possible D gene TRBD1, 5 bases. With 1 base removed from V and 4 bases from J, the gap between germline ends came to 10 bases. The CDR3 totals 14 residues. Germline V lookup: CDR1 LNHDA, CDR2 SQIVND (reference sequence). CDR3 sequence reads: CASSIAVGATEAFF. The CDR3 DNA reads TGTGCCAGTAGTATAGCGGTAGGGGCCACTGAAGCTTTCTTT.

This rearrangement joins TRBV6-1 to TRBJ2-7, with 9 bases matching TRBD2. With V trimmed by 0 bases and J by 3 bases, 3 bases remained unmatched. Germline-derived CDR1 and CDR2 are MNHNS and SASEGT. The CDR3 is 15 residues long. CDR3 sequence reads: CASSEAAGGGYEQYF. Here the CDR3 DNA reads TGTGCCAGCAGTGAAGCTGCGGGAGGGGGCTACGAGCAGTACTTC.

The V call is TRBV29-1, the J call TRBJ1-1; D is possibly TRBD1 (5 bases). Per the germline V gene, CDR1 is SQVTM and CDR2 is ANQGSEA. The V and J ends lost 7 bases and 1 base respectively, with 10 bases between them. This CDR3 is built from 12 residues. CDR3 region: CSAGTANTEAFF. For the CDR3, the DNA is TGCAGCGCCGGGACGGCGAACACTGAAGCTTTCTTT.

V and J are TRBV12-5 and TRBJ1-6, with D perhaps TRBD1 (5 bases). CDR1 and CDR2 from the germline V gene are LGHNT and FRNRAP. Trimming shortened V by 0 bases and J by 0 bases, and 18 bases separated the two germline ends. The CDR3 contains 20 residues. The CDR3, as DNA: TGTGCTAGTGGTTTGGTCCCCTGGGTGGGGCGATACTCCTATAATTCACCCCTCCACTTT. This sequence encodes CASGLVPWVGRYSYNSPLHF.